Listed here are 25 T cell receptor beta chains from one sample, sequenced in a study of identical twins. TCRdb recomputed calls from the 5' RACE reads with MiXCR, one row per CDR3 protein. The sample has about 920,000 distinct CDR3 sequences, 10% to 15% seen once. This sample also belongs to another study, concerning yellow fever vaccine responses in identical twins.

The sample was PBMCs. These receptors came from a woman between 18 and 29 years old in good health.

This clonotype was found a few times. The gene calls are TRBV20-1 and TRBJ2-2; D not resolved. Germline assignment: CDR1 DFQATT and CDR2 SNEGSKA (reference sequence). Trimming pared 4 bases from V and 2 bases from J, leaving 14 bases between. CDR3 length: 15 amino acids. CDR3 coding DNA: TGCAGTGCTAAAACTCCCCACAAAAACACCGGGGAGCTGTTTTTT. It yields the protein CSAKTPHKNTGELFF.

This clonotype occurred a few times. The chain has TRBV19 and TRBJ1-6; 7 bases line up with TRBD1. The CDR3 loop spans 14 amino acids. The V segment lost 3 bases and the J segment 7 bases; nucleotides outside the gene matches: 3. The germline CDR1 and CDR2 sequences are LNHDA and SQIVND (reference sequence). The CDR3 loop is CASSMGTANSPLHF. The CDR3 region has the DNA TGTGCCAGTAGTATGGGGACAGCGAATTCACCCCTCCACTTT.

This clonotype occurred a few times. The rearrangement joins TRBV24-1 to TRBJ1-1; tentatively, D is TRBD1 (6 bases). The CDR3 extends over 14 amino acids. Germline lookup yields CDR1 KGHDR and CDR2 SFDVKD. The V gene lost 5 bases and the J gene lost 4 bases, with 13 bases spanning the gap. The CDR3 region is CATSGPGGGTEAFF. The CDR3 bases are TGTGCCACCAGTGGCCCGGGAGGGGGCACTGAAGCTTTCTTT.

The V gene is TRBV6-4, the J gene TRBJ2-1; 12 bases fit TRBD2. Per germline, CDR1 MRHNA and CDR2 SNTAGT. J lost 6 bases, V lost 5 bases, and 14 bases had no gene match. The CDR3 sequence is 18 residues long. CDR3 sequence reads: CASSSRPLLAGGPNEQFF. CDR3 DNA: TGTGCCAGCAGTTCCCGCCCTTTGCTAGCGGGGGGGCCCAATGAGCAGTTCTTC.

The chain uses TRBV15 and TRBJ2-3, with TRBD2 matching over 12 bases. CDR3 size: 21 residues. Germline lookup yields CDR1 LNHNV and CDR2 YYDKDF (reference sequence). Germline trimming cut 5 bases from V and 1 base from J; bases unmatched to any gene: 19. Here the CDR3 reads CATSGKPTSGSVGWGTDTQYF. The CDR3 DNA sequence: TGTGCCACCAGCGGTAAACCGACTAGCGGGAGTGTAGGTTGGGGCACAGATACGCAGTATTTT. The full variable domain, completed using reference TRBV15 and TRBJ2-3, is DAMVIQNPRYQVTQFGKPVTLSCSQTLNHNVMYWYQQKSSQAPKLLFHYYDKDFNNEADTPDNFQSRRPNTSFCFLDIRSPGLGDTAMYLCATSGKPTSGSVGWGTDTQYFGPGTRLTVL.

This clonotype showed up just a few times. The V and J genes are TRBV5-5 and TRBJ2-2; no clear D. Per the germline V gene, CDR1 is SGHKS and CDR2 is YYEKEE (reference sequence). Trimming shortened V by 0 bases and J by 3 bases, and 6 bases separated the two germline ends. CDR3 size: 14 residues. The CDR3 DNA reads as TGTGCCAGCAGCTTGGTCGGATACACCGGGGAGCTGTTTTTT. This codes for CASSLVGYTGELFF.

This rearrangement joins TRBV6-1 to TRBJ1-3, with TRBD1 matching 9 bases. This CDR3 has 16 amino acids. Germline CDR1 and CDR2: MNHNS and SASEGT. Trimming took 7 bases from V and 1 from J; bases not matched to a gene: 8. The CDR3 bases are TGTGCCAGCACCGAGGCCGGGACAGGGTCTGGAAACACCATATATTTT. The encoded protein is CASTEAGTGSGNTIYF.

This clonotype has a single count. The chain couples TRBV6-1 to TRBJ1-2, with TRBD1 matching 7 bases. Losses at the gene ends were 6 bases for V and 7 bases for J; bases not matched to a gene: 8. This CDR3 comprises 13 residues. Germline V gives CDR1 MNHNS, CDR2 SASEGT. CDR3 bases: TGTGCCAGCAGCCTCGACAGGGAATTTGGCTACACCTTC. Amino acid sequence: CASSLDREFGYTF.

This clonotype was seen ten or more times. This chain uses TRBV20-1 with TRBJ2-1, with unresolved D. Between the trimmed V and J ends, which lost 1 base and 6 bases, there was a span of 16 bases. The CDR3 is 15 amino acids. From germline, CDR1 is DFQATT and CDR2 SNEGSKA (reference sequence). The CDR3 is CSARALPPSANEQFF. CDR3 coding DNA: TGCAGTGCTAGAGCTCTACCACCTTCGGCCAATGAGCAGTTCTTC.

J is TRBJ2-2 and V is TRBV6-1, with 11 bases matching TRBD2. The CDR3 runs to 16 residues. The trim removed 8 bases at V and 6 bases at J, leaving 11 bases unmatched. Germline loops: CDR1 MNHNS, CDR2 SASEGT. The CDR3 DNA sequence: TGTGCCAGCGCACTAGCGGGAGAAGATGGGTCCGGGGAGCTGTTTTTT. This sequence encodes CASALAGEDGSGELFF.

The table lists this clonotype with a few counts. The J gene is TRBJ1-1, the V gene TRBV20-1; TRBD1 agrees at 7 bases. Unmatched junction bases numbered 7, after V lost 5 bases and J lost 4 bases. The CDR3 extends over 13 amino acids. Germline V gene lookup returns CDR1 DFQATT and CDR2 SNEGSKA (reference sequence). CDR3 protein: CSASDRASTEAFF. DNA for the CDR3: TGCAGTGCTTCTGACAGGGCCAGCACTGAAGCTTTCTTT.

This clonotype was observed a handful of times. This chain connects TRBV20-1 to TRBJ1-2; 7 bases line up with TRBD1. This CDR3 spans 12 amino acids. Germline assignment: CDR1 DFQATT and CDR2 SNEGSKA (reference sequence). Germline trimming cut 6 bases from V and 4 bases from J; bases unmatched to any gene: 5. The CDR3 here is CSARDRFYGYTF. CDR3 coding DNA: TGCAGTGCCCGGGACAGATTCTATGGCTACACCTTC.

This clonotype was recorded a few times. The chain links TRBV7-9 to TRBJ2-1; 10 bases align to TRBD2. V was clipped by 1 base and J by 2 bases; unmatched bases: 5. Germline CDR1 reads SEHNR; CDR2 reads FQNEAQ (reference sequence). This CDR3 region has 17 residues. In nucleotides, the CDR3 is TGTGCCAGCAGCTTAGGAGCGGGGGGGCTCGCCTACAATGAGCAGTTCTTC. Translating gives CASSLGAGGLAYNEQFF.

V and J are TRBV20-1 and TRBJ2-1; 10 bases map to TRBD2. CDR1 is DFQATT, CDR2 SNEGSKA, per germline (reference sequence). This CDR3 has 16 amino acids. The trim removed 6 bases at V and 5 bases at J, leaving 13 bases unmatched. CDR3 DNA sequence: TGCAGTGCAAACCCCGAAACTAGCGGGGCAGACAATGAGCAGTTCTTC. Protein: CSANPETSGADNEQFF.

The V gene is TRBV12-3 or TRBV12-4, the J gene TRBJ2-2; tentatively, D is TRBD2 (6 bases). Trimming took off 4 bases at V and 0 bases at J, with 12 bases between the two ends. CDR3 length equals 16 residues. As DNA, the CDR3 is TGTGCCAGCAGTTCGTCGGGGGTCGCGAACACCGGGGAGCTGTTTTTT. Protein product: CASSSSGVANTGELFF.

The chain is built from TRBV24-1 and TRBJ2-3; TRBD2 might be the D (6 bases). V lost 3 bases and J lost 2, with 14 bases in between. Looked up from germline, CDR1 is KGHDR and CDR2 is SFDVKD. CDR3 length equals 16 residues. This chain's CDR3 is CATSDDGGGNTDTQYF. As DNA, the CDR3 is TGTGCCACCAGTGATGACGGGGGAGGCAACACAGATACGCAGTATTTT.

CDR3 nucleotides: TGTGCCAGCTCTAGGCGGTTCGGAGGCCCAGGGGAGCAGTACGTC. Translated, it gives CASSRRFGGPGEQYV. The J gene is TRBJ2-7, the V gene TRBV27; either TRBD1 or TRBD2 may fit D (5 bases each). The V and J ends lost 8 bases and 7 bases respectively, with 24 bases between them. The CDR3 consists of 15 residues. The V gene's germline CDR1 is MNHEY and CDR2 SMNVEV (reference sequence).

This chain uses TRBV2 with TRBJ2-7; D is possibly TRBD1 or TRBD2 (5 bases each). V lost 6 bases, J lost 7 bases, and 16 bases lay in between. From germline, CDR1 is SNHLY and CDR2 FYNNEI. CDR3 length: 13 residues. The CDR3 nucleotides are TGTGCCAGCAGATGGGACCCCGGAAGGGAGCAGTACTTC. Protein product: CASRWDPGREQYF.

This clonotype was recorded a few times. V is TRBV7-3 and J is TRBJ2-1; possibly TRBD2 for D (6 bases). In germline, CDR1 is SGHTA, CDR2 FQGTGA. V was clipped by 5 bases and J by 2 bases, with 16 bases between them. The CDR3 runs to 16 residues. CDR3 sequence: CASSPRGAPPYNEQFF. CDR3 coding DNA: TGTGCCAGCAGCCCGCGGGGAGCGCCACCCTACAATGAGCAGTTCTTC.

The V gene is TRBV10-3, the J gene TRBJ2-3; D gene uncertain. CDR1 ENHRY and CDR2 SYGVKD come from the germline V gene. This CDR3 contains 14 residues. V lost 4 bases, J lost 1 base, and 9 bases lay in between. The CDR3 region is CAISVQLGTDTQYF. The CDR3 DNA reads as TGTGCCATCAGTGTCCAGCTTGGCACAGATACGCAGTATTTT.

The chain employs TRBV7-9 and TRBJ1-2; TRBD1 matches at 7 bases. Trimming took 10 bases from V and 5 from J; bases not matched to a gene: 1. Germline-derived CDR1 and CDR2 are SEHNR and FQNEAQ (reference sequence). The CDR3 runs to 10 residues. CDR3 DNA sequence: TGTGCCACCAGGGGGTATGGCTACACCTTC. Its translation is CATRGYGYTF.

V and J are TRBV6-2 or TRBV6-3 and TRBJ2-7, with TRBD1 identical over 8 bases. The CDR3 has 16 residues. The junction had 9 bases not matched to a gene; V was cut back by 5 bases and J by 0 bases. CDR1 and CDR2 (germline): MNHEY, SVGEGT. DNA of the CDR3: TGTGCCAGCAGTACAGGGGGACTTTCCCACTCCTACGAGCAGTACTTC. This translates into CASSTGGLSHSYEQYF.

V is TRBV19 and J is TRBJ2-1; TRBD2 matches at 8 bases. CDR1 is LNHDA, CDR2 SQIVND, per germline (reference sequence). With V trimmed by 10 bases and J by 2 bases, 13 bases remained unmatched. The CDR3 covers 16 residues. CDR3 amino acids: CATRAASGSPYNEQFF. CDR3 coding DNA: TGTGCCACCCGCGCCGCTAGCGGGTCCCCCTACAATGAGCAGTTCTTC.

This clonotype was observed many times. The genes are TRBV24-1 and TRBJ2-3, with D perhaps matching TRBD1 (6 bases). Germline V gene lookup returns CDR1 KGHDR and CDR2 SFDVKD. The CDR3 contains 15 residues. V dropped 3 bases and J dropped 0 bases, with 9 bases sitting between them. CDR3 DNA: TGTGCCACCAGTGATCTACAGGGAAGCACAGATACGCAGTATTTT. It codes for CATSDLQGSTDTQYF.

The chain couples TRBV20-1 to TRBJ1-1; D perhaps matches TRBD1 (6 bases). V was trimmed by 2 bases and J by 1 base, leaving 11 bases between them. From germline, CDR1 is DFQATT and CDR2 SNEGSKA (reference sequence). The CDR3 sequence is 14 residues long. The CDR3 here is CSARIGGGNTEAFF. DNA for the CDR3: TGCAGTGCTAGAATAGGGGGGGGGAACACTGAAGCTTTCTTT.